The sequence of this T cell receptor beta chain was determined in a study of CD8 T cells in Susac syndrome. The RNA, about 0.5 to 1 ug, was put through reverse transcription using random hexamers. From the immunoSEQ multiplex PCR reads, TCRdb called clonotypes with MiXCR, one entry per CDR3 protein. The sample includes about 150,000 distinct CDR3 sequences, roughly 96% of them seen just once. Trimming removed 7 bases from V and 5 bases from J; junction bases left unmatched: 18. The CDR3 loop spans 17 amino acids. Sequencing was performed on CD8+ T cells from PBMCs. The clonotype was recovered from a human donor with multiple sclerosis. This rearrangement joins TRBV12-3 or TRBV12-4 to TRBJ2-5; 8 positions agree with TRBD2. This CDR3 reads CASMGSYRGGSSETQYF. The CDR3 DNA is TGTGCCAGCATGGGGAGCTATCGGGGGGGATCGTCGGAGACCCAGTACTTC.